The entry below gives a single T cell receptor (beta chain) sequence along with its context. This sample is drawn from a study of blood T cell repertoires in COVID-19. As for the study in general: Sites in the United States, Italy and Spain provided acute and convalescent COVID-19 samples. T cells, B-cell-depleted T cells, or PBMCs supplied cDNA or gDNA.

Authors' methods: By means of reference gene primer amplification, nucleated cell counts were estimated. Clones were sequenced by immunoSEQ multiplex PCR, and TCRdb holds only the in-frame ones, with some missing. That table furnishes V, J and clone size, whereas the DNA furnished D and trimming. The sample lists approximately 300,000 clones; around nine tenths were seen once. Deletions cut 0 bases from V and 6 bases from J, with 11 bases between. This CDR3 contains 15 residues. CDR1 is LGHNA and CDR2 is YNFKEQ in the germline V gene. The rearrangement uses TRBV4-2 and TRBJ2-2, with TRBD2 as a possible D gene (5 bases). This clonotype was sampled from a woman in her 50s with active or convalescent COVID-19. The source material was peripheral blood. In DNA form, the CDR3 reads TGTGCCAGCAGCCAAGATCGTTGGGGAGCCGGGGAGCTGTTTTTT. Protein product: CASSQDRWGAGELFF.